The 8 T cell receptor beta chains given below trace back to one sample, sequenced in a study of blood T cells in healthy people across ages (dated by TCRdb to the mid-2010s). Library preparation was by 5' RACE. TCRdb lists the instrument as Illumina HiSeq 2500. A second PCR of about 6 to 11 cycles was performed with a sample-barcoded 5' primer and a J-beta primer mix. TCRdb itself trimmed the public reads at Q25 with fastp, ran MiXCR and retained productive beta chains. Under each unique CDR3 protein, matching rows form one entry showing the most common genes and DNA. Within this sample are 1.5 million to 2 million distinct CDR3 sequences, with around 48% of them counted one time only. The top ten hold 2% to 2.5% of the sample. Source material: blood. All receptors come from a woman aged 40 to 55 in good health.

This clonotype was seen a few times. One base away lies a much larger clone, so this may be a sequencing read error. The V call is TRBV20-1, the J call TRBJ2-7; 8 nucleotides align to TRBD2. This CDR3 is built from 12 residues. In germline, CDR1 is DFQATT, CDR2 SNEGSKA (reference sequence). In nucleotides, the CDR3 is TGCATTGCTAGCGGGCCAAACTACGAGCAGTACTTC. This codes for CIASGPNYEQYF.

V usage is TRBV27 and J usage is TRBJ2-5; 8 bases agree with TRBD1. The CDR3 contains 15 residues. Germline values: CDR1 MNHEY, CDR2 SMNVEV (reference sequence). After removal of 7 bases from V and 3 bases from J, the junction contained 10 bases not matched to a gene. The DNA for the CDR3 is TGTGCCAGCACTGAAGGACAGGGTAGAGAAGAGACCCAGTACTTC. This gives the protein CASTEGQGREETQYF.

The chain recombines TRBV29-1 with TRBJ1-1; weak D call: TRBD1 (5 bases). This CDR3 spans 12 amino acids. CDR1 is SQVTM and CDR2 is ANQGSEA in the germline V gene. Trimming cost V 7 bases and J 11 bases, with 20 bases left between them. The CDR3 loop reads CSAFRRARGAFF. The CDR3, as DNA: TGCAGCGCCTTTCGCAGGGCCCGCGGGGCTTTCTTT.

The V and J genes are TRBV7-2 and TRBJ1-3, with a weak D call TRBD1 (5 bases). The CDR3 has 16 residues. V lost 5 bases, J lost 4 bases, and 18 bases lay in between. CDR1 and CDR2 from the germline V gene are SGHTA and FQGNSA. This chain's CDR3 is CASSDGAPVEGNTIYF. CDR3 DNA: TGTGCCAGCAGCGACGGGGCTCCTGTTGAGGGAAACACCATATATTTT.

The chain has TRBV6-2 or TRBV6-3 and TRBJ2-7; perhaps TRBD2 as D (6 bases). Germline values: CDR1 MNHEY, CDR2 SVGEGT. Trimming removed 6 bases from V and 6 bases from J, with 15 bases in between. This CDR3 is built from 13 residues. The CDR3 DNA reads as TGTGCCAGCAGAAGGACCAGGGACTGCGAGCAGTACTTC. Residues: CASRRTRDCEQYF.

V and J are TRBV6-2 or TRBV6-3 and TRBJ2-5; perhaps TRBD1 as D (6 bases). CDR1 MNHEY and CDR2 SVGEGT come from the germline V gene. CDR3 size: 15 residues. The V gene lost 7 bases and the J gene lost 2 bases, with 17 bases spanning the gap. CDR3 protein: CASTLTGTNQETQYF. In DNA, the CDR3 is TGTGCCAGCACCCTTACGGGGACAAATCAAGAGACCCAGTACTTC.

This chain connects TRBV25-1 to TRBJ2-6, with D unclear. The CDR3 is 18 amino acids. The ends were cut back, 5 bases at V and 0 bases at J, with 17 bases in the middle. Germline loops: CDR1 MGHDK, CDR2 SYGVNS. For the CDR3, the DNA is TGTGCCAGCAGTCCTGACCTAGGATCCTTCTCTGGGGCCAACGTCCTGACTTTC. Protein sequence: CASSPDLGSFSGANVLTF.

The chain links TRBV4-3 to TRBJ2-3; D is unclear. Germline values: CDR1 LGHNA, CDR2 YSLEER. The CDR3 is made up of 15 amino acids. V was shortened by 3 bases and J by 1 base, with 11 bases between the two germline ends. The DNA of the CDR3 is TGCGCCAGCAGCCAGATGGCCGAAGGCACAGATACGCAGTATTTT. Its translation is CASSQMAEGTDTQYF.